Below are 9 T cell receptor beta chains sequenced from a single sample in a study of post-analysis software for immune sequencing data. Broader study findings: Controls showed lower frequencies than patients for five or six TRBV segments, and TRBV5-6, TRBV5-1 and TRBV20-1 were among these.

The antigens of these receptors remain unknown. Carried by the TCR beta cDNA libraries were unique molecular identifiers. TCRdb reanalysed the PCR reads using MiXCR and keeps one entry per CDR3 protein. The table shows some 890,000 distinct CDR3 sequences, with approximately 53% occurring only once. Sequencing was carried out using blood. The receptor source for this set is a girl aged 5 to 17 with multiple sclerosis.

J is TRBJ2-3 and V is TRBV7-2, with 9 bases that match TRBD2. The CDR3 is made up of 16 amino acids. The V gene's germline CDR1 is SGHTA and CDR2 FQGNSA. V was pared by 1 base and J by 5 bases, with 7 bases of the junction left unmatched. The CDR3 sequence is CASSLGSGSKGDTQYF. As DNA, the CDR3 is TGTGCCAGCAGCTTAGGTAGCGGGAGTAAAGGAGATACGCAGTATTTT.

The CDR3 nucleotides are TGTGCCAGCAGCCTCGCCCTAATCATTTCTAGCACAGATACGCAGTATTTT. It translates to CASSLALIISSTDTQYF. This chain links TRBV5-5 with TRBJ2-3; D uncertain. The CDR3 extends over 17 amino acids. Germline V gene data show CDR1 as SGHKS and CDR2 as YYEKEE (reference sequence). V lost 4 bases and J lost 0, with 18 bases in between.

The V gene is TRBV29-1, the J gene TRBJ2-1, with TRBD2 matching 10 bases. J was trimmed by 9 bases and V by 3 bases; bases with no gene match: 5. The germline gives CDR1 SQVTM, CDR2 ANQGSEA. CDR3 size: 13 residues. CDR3 protein: CSVDERGGTEQFF. The CDR3 nucleotides read TGCAGCGTTGACGAGCGGGGGGGCACTGAGCAGTTCTTC.

Remarks on this clonotype: The junction and the germline gene differ at one end; a read error may be behind it. The gene calls are TRBV29-1 and TRBJ1-2; a weak D match, TRBD1 (5 bases). The CDR3 runs to 17 residues. Per the germline V gene, CDR1 is SQVTM and CDR2 is ANQGSEA. The CDR3 region has the DNA TGCAGCGTTGAAGGGGGGTCCGGCAGGGCTCTCGCTTCTGGCCACACCTTC. This gives the protein CSVEGGSGRALASGHTF.

V usage is TRBV27 and J usage is TRBJ2-2, with unresolved D. Germline CDR1 reads MNHEY; CDR2 reads SMNVEV (reference sequence). The CDR3 is 17 residues long. Trimming took off 5 bases at V and 0 bases at J, with 16 bases between the two ends. The CDR3: CASSIPPRAANTGELFF. In nucleotides, the CDR3 is TGTGCCAGCAGTATACCCCCAAGGGCAGCGAACACCGGGGAGCTGTTTTTT.

The table lists this clonotype with a count of one. CDR3 nucleotide sequence: TGCAGTGCTAGAGATCTCGCCGGGCTCGACGAGCAGTACTTC. This translates into CSARDLAGLDEQYF. The genes are TRBV20-1 and TRBJ2-7; D remains ambiguous. The CDR3 totals 14 residues. Trimming took off 0 bases at V and 5 bases at J, with 14 bases between the two ends. Looked up from germline, CDR1 is DFQATT and CDR2 is SNEGSKA (reference sequence).

There are a few counts of this clonotype. The V and J genes are TRBV20-1 and TRBJ2-3, with 10 bases identical to TRBD2. The CDR3 sequence is 17 residues long. V trimming: 3 bases; J trimming: 0 bases; junction bases outside the gene matches: 9. Germline V gene data show CDR1 as DFQATT and CDR2 as SNEGSKA (reference sequence). The CDR3 reads CSASPLAGVRSTDTQYF. The CDR3, as DNA: TGCAGTGCTAGTCCTCTAGCGGGAGTTCGGAGCACAGATACGCAGTATTTT.

This clonotype has more than one count but fewer than ten. This sequence joins TRBV7-9 and TRBJ2-1; 9 nucleotides match TRBD1. V was pared by 5 bases and J by 2 bases, with 7 bases of the junction left unmatched. Per the germline V gene, CDR1 is SEHNR and CDR2 is FQNEAQ (reference sequence). CDR3 length equals 16 residues. In DNA, the CDR3 is TGTGCCAGCAGCCCCGTTGGGACAGGGCCCTACAATGAGCAGTTCTTC. Translated, it gives CASSPVGTGPYNEQFF.

The CDR3 loop is CSVKVAVTEAFF. The DNA for the CDR3 is TGCAGCGTTAAAGTTGCGGTGACTGAAGCTTTCTTT. This chain joins TRBV29-1 and TRBJ1-1; D call uncertain. V lost 5 bases to trimming and J lost 5 bases, with 12 bases between them. The CDR3 runs 12 residues. Germline V gene lookup returns CDR1 SQVTM and CDR2 ANQGSEA. The complete variable domain, with remaining parts taken from reference TRBV29-1 and TRBJ1-1, reads SAVISQKPSRDICQRGTSLTIQCQVDSQVTMMFWYRQQPGQSLTLIATANQGSEATYESGFVIDKFPISRPNLTFSTLTVSNMSPEDSSIYLCSVKVAVTEAFFGQGTRLTVV.